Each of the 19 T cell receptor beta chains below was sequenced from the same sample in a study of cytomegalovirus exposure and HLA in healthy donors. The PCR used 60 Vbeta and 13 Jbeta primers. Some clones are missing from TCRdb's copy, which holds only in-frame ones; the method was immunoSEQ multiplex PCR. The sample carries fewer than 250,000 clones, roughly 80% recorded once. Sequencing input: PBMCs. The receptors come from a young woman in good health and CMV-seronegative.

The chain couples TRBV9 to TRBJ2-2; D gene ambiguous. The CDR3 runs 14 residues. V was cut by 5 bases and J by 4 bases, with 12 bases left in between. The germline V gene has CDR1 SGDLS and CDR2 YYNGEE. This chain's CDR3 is CASSSRLATGELFF. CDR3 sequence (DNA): TGTGCCAGCAGTTCGAGACTGGCCACCGGGGAGCTGTTTTTT.

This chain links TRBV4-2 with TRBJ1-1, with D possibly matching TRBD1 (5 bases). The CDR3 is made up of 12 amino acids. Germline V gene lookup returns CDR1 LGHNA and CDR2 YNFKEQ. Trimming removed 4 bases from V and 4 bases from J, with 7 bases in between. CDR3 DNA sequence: TGTGCCAGCAGCCCCGGGGGCACTGAAGCTTTCTTT. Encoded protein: CASSPGGTEAFF.

The CDR3 bases are TGTGCCAGCAGTCGGGACAGGGGAATTTCACCCCTCCACTTT. The encoded protein is CASSRDRGISPLHF. The chain is built from TRBV2 and TRBJ1-6; 10 nucleotides align to TRBD1. The junction had 4 bases not matched to a gene; V was cut back by 5 bases and J by 9 bases. Germline CDR1 is SNHLY and CDR2 is FYNNEI. The CDR3 length is 14 residues.

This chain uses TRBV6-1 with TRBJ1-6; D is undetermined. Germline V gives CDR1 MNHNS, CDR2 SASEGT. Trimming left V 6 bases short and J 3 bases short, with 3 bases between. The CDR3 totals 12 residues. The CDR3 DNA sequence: TGTGCCAGCAGCCGCTATAATTCACCCCTCCACTTT. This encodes CASSRYNSPLHF.

The CDR3 here is CASSIEWVLASTEAFF. In DNA form, the CDR3 reads TGTGCCAGTAGTATAGAGTGGGTCTTAGCATCCACTGAAGCTTTCTTT. The chain is built from TRBV19 and TRBJ1-1, with D hard to call. Trimming took off 0 bases at V and 4 bases at J, with 15 bases between the two ends. CDR1 is LNHDA, CDR2 SQIVND, per germline (reference sequence). The CDR3 covers 16 residues.

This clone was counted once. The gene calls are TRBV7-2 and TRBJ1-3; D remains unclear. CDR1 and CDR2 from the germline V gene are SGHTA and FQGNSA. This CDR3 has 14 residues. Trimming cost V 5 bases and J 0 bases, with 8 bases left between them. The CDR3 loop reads CASSVDYSGNTIYF. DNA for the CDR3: TGTGCCAGCAGCGTCGACTACTCTGGAAACACCATATATTTT.

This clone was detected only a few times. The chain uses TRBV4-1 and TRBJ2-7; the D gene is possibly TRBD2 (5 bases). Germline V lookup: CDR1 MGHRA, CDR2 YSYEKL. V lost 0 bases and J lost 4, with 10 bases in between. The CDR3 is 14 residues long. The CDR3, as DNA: TGCGCCAGCAGCCAAGATAAGGGCGGGTACGAGCAGTACTTC. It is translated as CASSQDKGGYEQYF.

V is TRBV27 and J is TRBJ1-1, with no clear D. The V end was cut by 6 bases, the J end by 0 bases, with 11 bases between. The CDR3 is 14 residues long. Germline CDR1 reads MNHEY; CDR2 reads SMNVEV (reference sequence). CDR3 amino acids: CASSPAGLNTEAFF. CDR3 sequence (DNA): TGTGCCAGCAGCCCCGCCGGGTTGAACACTGAAGCTTTCTTT.

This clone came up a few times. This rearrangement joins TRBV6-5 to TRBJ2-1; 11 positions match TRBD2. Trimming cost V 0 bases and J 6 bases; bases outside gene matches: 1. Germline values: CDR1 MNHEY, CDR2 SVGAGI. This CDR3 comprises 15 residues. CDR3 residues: CASSYSLAGANEQFF. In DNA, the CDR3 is TGTGCCAGCAGTTACTCACTAGCGGGAGCCAATGAGCAGTTCTTC.

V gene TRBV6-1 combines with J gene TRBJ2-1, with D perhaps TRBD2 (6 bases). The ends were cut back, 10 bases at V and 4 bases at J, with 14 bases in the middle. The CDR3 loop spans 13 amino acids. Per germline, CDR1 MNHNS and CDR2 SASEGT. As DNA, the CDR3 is TGTGCCATCCACACGGGGGATTACAATGAGCAGTTCTTC. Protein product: CAIHTGDYNEQFF.

The DNA for the CDR3 is TGTGCCAGCAGCTTGACAGCGAACACCGGGGAGCTGTTTTTT. Amino acid sequence: CASSLTANTGELFF. This rearrangement joins TRBV5-4 to TRBJ2-2, with D hard to call. Germline V gene sequence: CDR1 SGHNT, CDR2 YYREEE (reference sequence). This CDR3 has 14 residues. V was shortened by 1 base and J by 0 bases, with 4 bases between the two germline ends.

DNA for the CDR3: TGTGCCAGCAGCAACGAAAACCTTGTCGGGACAGGGGGCTTTTACGAGCAGTACTTC. Translation gives CASSNENLVGTGGFYEQYF. J is TRBJ2-7 and V is TRBV12-1; the D call in the table, TRBD1, was not verified against the DNA. TRBV12-1 is flagged as a pseudogene. The CDR3 is made up of 19 amino acids.

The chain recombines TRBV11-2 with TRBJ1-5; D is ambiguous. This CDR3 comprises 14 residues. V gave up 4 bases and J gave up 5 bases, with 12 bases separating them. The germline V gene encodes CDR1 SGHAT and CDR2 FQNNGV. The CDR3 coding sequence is TGTGCCAGCAGCTCGGGTAGAATCGATCAGCCCCAGCATTTT. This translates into CASSSGRIDQPQHF.

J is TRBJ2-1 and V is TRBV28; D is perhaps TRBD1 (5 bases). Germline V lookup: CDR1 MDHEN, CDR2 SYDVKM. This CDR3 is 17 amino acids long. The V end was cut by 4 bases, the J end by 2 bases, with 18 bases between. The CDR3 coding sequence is TGTGCCAGCAGTTACCCGAAGGGGCCCGAAGCCTACAATGAGCAGTTCTTC. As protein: CASSYPKGPEAYNEQFF.

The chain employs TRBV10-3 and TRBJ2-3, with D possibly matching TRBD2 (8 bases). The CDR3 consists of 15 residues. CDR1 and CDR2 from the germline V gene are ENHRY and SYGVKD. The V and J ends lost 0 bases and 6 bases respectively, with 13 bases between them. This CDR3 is CAISESREGADTQYF. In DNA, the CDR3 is TGTGCCATCAGTGAGTCCCGGGAGGGGGCCGATACGCAGTATTTT.

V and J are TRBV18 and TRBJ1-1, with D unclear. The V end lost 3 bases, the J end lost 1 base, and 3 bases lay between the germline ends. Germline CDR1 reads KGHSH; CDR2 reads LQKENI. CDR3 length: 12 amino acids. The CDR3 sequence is CASSPKNTEAFF. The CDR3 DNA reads TGTGCCAGCTCACCCAAGAACACTGAAGCTTTCTTT.

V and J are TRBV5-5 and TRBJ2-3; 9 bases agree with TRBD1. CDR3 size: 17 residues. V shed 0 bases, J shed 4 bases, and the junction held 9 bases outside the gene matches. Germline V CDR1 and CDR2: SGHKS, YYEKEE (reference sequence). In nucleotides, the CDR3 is TGTGCCAGCAGCTTGGAAGTCGGGACAGGGCGAGCAGATACGCAGTATTTT. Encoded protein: CASSLEVGTGRADTQYF.

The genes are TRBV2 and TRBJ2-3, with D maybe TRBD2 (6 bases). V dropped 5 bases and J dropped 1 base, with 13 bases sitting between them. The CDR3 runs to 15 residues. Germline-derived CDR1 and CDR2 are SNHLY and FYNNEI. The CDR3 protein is CASSREGGGTDTQYF. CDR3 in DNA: TGTGCCAGCAGTCGAGAGGGCGGGGGCACAGATACGCAGTATTTT.

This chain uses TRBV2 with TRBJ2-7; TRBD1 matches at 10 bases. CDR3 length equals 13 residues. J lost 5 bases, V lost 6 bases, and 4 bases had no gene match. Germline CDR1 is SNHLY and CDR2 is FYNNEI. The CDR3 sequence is CASSRDRGDEQYF. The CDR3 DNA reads TGTGCCAGCAGCCGGGACAGGGGAGACGAGCAGTACTTC.